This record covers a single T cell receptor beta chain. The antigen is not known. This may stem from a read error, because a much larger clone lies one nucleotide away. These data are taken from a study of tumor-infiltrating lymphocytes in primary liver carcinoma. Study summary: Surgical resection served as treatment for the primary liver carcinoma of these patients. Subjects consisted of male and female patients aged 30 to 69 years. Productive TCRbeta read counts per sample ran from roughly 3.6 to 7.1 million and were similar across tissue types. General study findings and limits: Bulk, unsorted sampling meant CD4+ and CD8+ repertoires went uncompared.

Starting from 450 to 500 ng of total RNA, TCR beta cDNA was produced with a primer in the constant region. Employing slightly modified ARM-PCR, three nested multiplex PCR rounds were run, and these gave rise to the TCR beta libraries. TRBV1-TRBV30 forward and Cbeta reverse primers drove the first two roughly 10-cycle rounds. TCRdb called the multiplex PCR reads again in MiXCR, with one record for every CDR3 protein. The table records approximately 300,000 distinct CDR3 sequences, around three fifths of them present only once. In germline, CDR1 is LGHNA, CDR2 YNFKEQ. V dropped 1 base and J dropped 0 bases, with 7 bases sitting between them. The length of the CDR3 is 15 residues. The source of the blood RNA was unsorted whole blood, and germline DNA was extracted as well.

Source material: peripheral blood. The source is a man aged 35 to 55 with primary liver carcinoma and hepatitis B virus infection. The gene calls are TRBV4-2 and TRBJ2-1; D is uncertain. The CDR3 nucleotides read TGTGCCAGCAGCCAAGCTATCAGCTCCTACAATGAGCAGTTCTTC. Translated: CASSQAISSYNEQFF.